This entry lists 10 T cell receptor beta chains sequenced from one sample in a study of long-term antiretroviral therapy in people with HIV. They ran version v3.0 of the immunoSEQ assay at survey level. Produced via immunoSEQ multiplex PCR; TCRdb's table is partial and in-frame only. The table shows about 12,000 clones, with about 83% occurring only once. The sample was unsorted PBMCs, taken 3.4 years after starting antiretroviral therapy. These receptors were taken from a man in his forties with HIV.

The chain uses TRBV6-4 and TRBJ2-2; D uncertain. Trimming stripped 3 bases from V and 6 bases from J, with 8 bases between. There are 13 residues in the CDR3. Germline CDR1 reads MRHNA; CDR2 reads SNTAGT. The CDR3 bases are TGTGCCAGCAGTGATTCCCAAGCCGGGGAGCTGTTTTTT. Its protein product is CASSDSQAGELFF.

V gene TRBV29-1 combines with J gene TRBJ1-1; the D gene is possibly TRBD1 (5 bases). The CDR3 loop spans 13 amino acids. Per germline, CDR1 SQVTM and CDR2 ANQGSEA. The V end was cut by 5 bases, the J end by 2 bases, with 12 bases between. In nucleotides, the CDR3 is TGCAGCGTTCACCGACAGCGAAACACTGAAGCTTTCTTT. Amino acid sequence: CSVHRQRNTEAFF. Drawing the rest from reference TRBV29-1 and TRBJ1-1, the complete variable domain is SAVISQKPSRDICQRGTSLTIQCQVDSQVTMMFWYRQQPGQSLTLIATANQGSEATYESGFVIDKFPISRPNLTFSTLTVSNMSPEDSSIYLCSVHRQRNTEAFFGQGTRLTVV.

This clone showed up just a few times. J is TRBJ1-5 and V is TRBV18; D is perhaps TRBD1 (6 bases). V was cut by 2 bases and J by 11 bases, with 19 bases left in between. The CDR3 consists of 15 residues. Germline loops: CDR1 KGHSH, CDR2 LQKENI. In DNA, the CDR3 is TGTGCCAGCTCACCAACAGGGTGGGTCGCGGAGTCCCAGCATTTT. This translates into CASSPTGWVAESQHF.

There are a few counts of this clone. The chain uses TRBV18 and TRBJ1-5; D is ambiguous. V gave up 0 bases and J gave up 0 bases, with 9 bases separating them. This CDR3 has 16 amino acids. From germline, CDR1 is KGHSH and CDR2 LQKENI. This CDR3 reads CASSPPGTASNQPQHF. The CDR3 DNA follows: TGTGCCAGCTCACCACCCGGTACAGCTAGCAATCAGCCCCAGCATTTT.

The chain joins TRBV15 to TRBJ2-7; TRBD2 aligns across 8 bases. Germline assignment: CDR1 LNHNV and CDR2 YYDKDF (reference sequence). This CDR3 region has 15 residues. V shed 5 bases and J 3 bases; nucleotides not matched to a gene: 9. CDR3 sequence reads: CATSAEAGVGYEQYF. DNA for the CDR3: TGTGCCACCAGCGCTGAAGCGGGAGTGGGCTACGAGCAGTACTTC.

The J gene is TRBJ2-3, the V gene TRBV5-1; 9 bases are shared with TRBD2. Germline trimming cut 0 bases from V and 9 bases from J; bases unmatched to any gene: 5. The CDR3 spans 14 residues. Germline V gene lookup returns CDR1 SGHRS and CDR2 YFSETQ. This CDR3 is CASSLDASGKTQYF. CDR3 DNA sequence: TGCGCCAGCAGCTTGGATGCTAGCGGGAAGACGCAGTATTTT.

The chain recombines TRBV9 with TRBJ2-7; maybe TRBD2 (5 bases). The CDR3 length is 14 residues. Per germline, CDR1 SGDLS and CDR2 YYNGEE. V lost 0 bases, J lost 1 base, and 8 bases lay in between. CDR3 nucleotide sequence: TGTGCCAGCAGCGTAGGAGGGATTTCCTACGAGCAGTACTTC. Its protein is CASSVGGISYEQYF.

The gene calls are TRBV28 and TRBJ1-4; possible D gene TRBD1, 5 bases. Trimming cost V 5 bases and J 4 bases, with 14 bases left between them. Germline CDR1 reads MDHEN; CDR2 reads SYDVKM. The CDR3 has 15 amino acids. CDR3 bases: TGTGCCAGCAGTATCCCGGGACCGCTTAATGAAAAACTGTTTTTT. Its translation: CASSIPGPLNEKLFF.

The rearrangement joins TRBV29-1 to TRBJ2-7; TRBD1 matches at 9 bases. In germline, CDR1 is SQVTM, CDR2 ANQGSEA. The CDR3 runs 13 residues. V lost 6 bases to trimming and J lost 7 bases; unmatched junction nucleotides: 10. CDR3 sequence (DNA): TGCAGCGTGGCAAGGACAGGGGCCGATGAGCAGTACTTC. Translating it yields CSVARTGADEQYF.

The chain's CDR3 is CASSASEKLFF. CDR3 sequence (DNA): TGTGCCAGCTCAGCCAGTGAAAAACTGTTTTTT. This chain joins TRBV18 and TRBJ1-4, with D unclear. The CDR3 has 11 residues. Germline V gene data show CDR1 as KGHSH and CDR2 as LQKENI. The V end lost 5 bases, the J end lost 7 bases, and 5 bases lay between the germline ends.